Detailed here is one T cell receptor (beta chain). Seattle participants joined during active infection and were tracked over time. This record belongs to a study of blood T cell repertoires in COVID-19. Study in general: Collection of acute and convalescent COVID-19 samples took place in the United States, Italy and Spain.

Authors' analysis steps: How many nucleated cells were present was estimated from reference gene primer amplification. The table came from immunoSEQ multiplex PCR; TCRdb's copy has only in-frame clones and leaves some out. V, J and clone size reflect that table, while D and trimming were determined from the DNA. The data contain around 190,000 clones, nearly 90% of them singletons. The germline CDR1 and CDR2 sequences are ENHRY and SYGVKD. The CDR3 loop spans 11 amino acids. Trimming shortened V by 3 bases and J by 6 bases, and 6 bases separated the two germline ends. The receptor was isolated from a man aged 45-65 years with COVID-19, enrolled during active disease. The V call is TRBV10-3, the J call TRBJ2-7; no reliable D call. The sample was peripheral blood. CDR3 DNA: TGTGCCATCAGTGAACATGGCGAGCAGTACTTC. Translation gives CAISEHGEQYF.